A selection of T cell receptor beta chains follows, all from one sample in a study of PD-1 blockade in classical Hodgkin lymphoma. The data were produced by immunoSEQ multiplex PCR, yet TCRdb's version contains in-frame clones alone and is incomplete. The table lists about 7,800 clones, around 83% of them singletons. Sequenced here: CD8+ T cells from blood, sampled at baseline. The receptors were gathered from a human donor with classical Hodgkin lymphoma. Both conserved end residues are part of each CDR3. The D gene is left open where the match is weak. Size is stated for part of the rows, as once, few or many counts, or as a class when the clone is expanded.

j_gene	abundance	v_gene	d_gene	CDR3nt	CDR3aa
TRBJ2-7	.	TRBV7-2	.	TGTGCCAGCAGCCCGAGGACGGATTCTAGGTACGAGCAGTACTTC	CASSPRTDSRYEQYF
TRBJ2-2	.	TRBV19	.	TGTGCCAGTATGTGGGGGCCTAGCACCGGGGAGCTGTTTTTT	CASMWGPSTGELFF
TRBJ2-7	.	TRBV28	TRBD2	TGTGCCAGCTCGTACGGGGGGGCCAACGAGCAGTACTTC	CASSYGGANEQYF
TRBJ2-3	.	TRBV7-9	TRBD2	TGTGCCAGCAGCTTTCTTAGCGGGGGGGCCAATACGCAGTATTTT	CASSFLSGGANTQYF
TRBJ2-4	.	TRBV4-1	.	TGCGCCAGCAGCCAAGTTTTGTTCTCCCGGACAGAAAACATTCAGTACTTC	CASSQVLFSRTENIQYF
TRBJ2-5	.	TRBV2	TRBD2	TGTGCCAGAGCGGGACCCCAATTAGAGACCCAGTACTTC	CARAGPQLETQYF
TRBJ2-1	.	TRBV2	.	TGTGCCAGCACCAAGGTGGTCTACAATGAGCAGTTCTTC	CASTKVVYNEQFF
TRBJ2-1	.	TRBV28	TRBD2	TGTGCCGTCCACTCCTGGGACTACTCATCAGCTGAGCAGTTCTTC	CAVHSWDYSSAEQFF
TRBJ2-7	.	TRBV27	TRBD2	TGTGCCAGCAGTCCCTACCGGACCTCTTGGCGGGGGATTTGGGAGCAGTACTTC	CASSPYRTSWRGIWEQYF
TRBJ2-3	.	TRBV27	TRBD2	TGTGCCAGCAGTTTATTGCGGGAGGTAACAGATACGCAGTATTTT	CASSLLREVTDTQYF
TRBJ2-2	.	TRBV29-1	.	TGCAGCGTTGTGGGGACGAACACCGGGGAGCTGTTTTTT	CSVVGTNTGELFF
TRBJ2-7	.	TRBV19	.	TGTGCCAGTAGTATAGATGGGACTCCACCCTACGAGCAGTACTTC	CASSIDGTPPYEQYF
TRBJ2-1	.	TRBV19	TRBD2	TGTGCCAGTAGCGATCGGGGACTAGCGGGAGGGGAAGAGCAGTTCTTC	CASSDRGLAGGEEQFF
TRBJ1-1	few	TRBV19	.	TGTGCCACCAGGGCGATAATGAACACTGAAGCTTTCTTT	CATRAIMNTEAFF
TRBJ2-1	.	TRBV7-9	.	TGTGCCAGCAGCTTAGCACCCGAGGGGTTCAATGAGCAGTTCTTC	CASSLAPEGFNEQFF
TRBJ1-2	.	TRBV5-6	.	TGTGCCAGCAGCCTGGCAACCACCTTGACCTTCTATGGCTACACCTTC	CASSLATTLTFYGYTF
TRBJ2-2	few	TRBV7-8	TRBD2	TGTGCCAGCAGCTTAGGGCTGCCGGGACTAGCGAGGACCGGGGAGCTGTTTTTT	CASSLGLPGLARTGELFF
TRBJ1-3	.	TRBV2	.	TGTGCCAGCAGTGAAGCAGGGGTCGGAAACACCATATATTTT	CASSEAGVGNTIYF
TRBJ2-3	.	TRBV6-1	TRBD2	TGTGCCAGCAGTGAAGCGCTAGCGGGAGGCACAGATACGCAGTATTTT	CASSEALAGGTDTQYF
TRBJ2-3	.	TRBV10-1	TRBD1	TGCGCCAGCAGTGAGTCCAACAGGGGAGATACGCAGTATTTT	CASSESNRGDTQYF
TRBJ2-5	.	TRBV7-2	TRBD2	TGTGCCAGCAGCTTAGATCGTCTCGGGAGGGCCTGGGAGACCCAGTACTTC	CASSLDRLGRAWETQYF
TRBJ2-2	.	TRBV27	.	TGTGCCAGCAGCCCCGGAGGGGAGCTGTTTTTT	CASSPGGELFF
TRBJ2-5	.	TRBV6-4	TRBD1	TGTGCCAGCAAAGGGGGCAGGGCTTGTTCAGAGACCCAGTACTTC	CASKGGRACSETQYF
TRBJ1-1	.	TRBV7-6	.	TGTGCCAGCAGCTTAGATGGCGGAGATAACACTGAAGCTTTCTTT	CASSLDGGDNTEAFF
TRBJ1-2	.	TRBV28	.	TGTGCCAGCAGTTTATTTTGGCCGTTAAGACACACCTTC	CASSLFWPLRHTF
TRBJ2-2	.	TRBV30	.	TGTGCCTGGAGTAGCATGGAGGGGGAGGACACCGGGGAGCTGTTTTTT	CAWSSMEGEDTGELFF
TRBJ2-7	few	TRBV27	TRBD1	TGTGCCAGCAGCGGGACAGGGGAGGCCTACGAGCAGTACTTC	CASSGTGEAYEQYF
TRBJ2-1	.	TRBV10-2	.	TGCGCCAGCAAGGGATCCAGGGGATCCTACAATGAGCAGTTCTTC	CASKGSRGSYNEQFF
TRBJ1-5	.	TRBV19	.	TGTGCCAGTAGTATAGAGGCAGGAAATCAGCCCCAGCATTTT	CASSIEAGNQPQHF
TRBJ2-7	.	TRBV6-5	TRBD1	TGTGCCAGCACCCCTGAACAGGGGGCATTACACGAGCAGTACTTC	CASTPEQGALHEQYF
TRBJ2-5	.	TRBV7-8	.	TGTGCCAGCAGTTCTCTTACCCTCCCCGGCGGAGAGACCCAGTACTTC	CASSSLTLPGGETQYF
TRBJ1-2	.	TRBV30	.	TGTGCCTGGGACCGCTTGATTTATGGCTACACCTTC	CAWDRLIYGYTF
TRBJ2-7	.	TRBV5-4	.	TGTGCCAGCAGCTCCGGCGACAACTCCTACGAGCAGTACTTC	CASSSGDNSYEQYF
TRBJ2-2	.	TRBV18	.	TGTGCCAGCTCACCACCAACAGCTCCCACCGGGGAGCTGTTTTTT	CASSPPTAPTGELFF
TRBJ2-5	once	TRBV4-1	.	TGCGCCAGCAGCCAAGATCGCGACACCCTCCAAGAGACCCAGTACTTC	CASSQDRDTLQETQYF
TRBJ2-1	.	TRBV19	.	TGTGCCACCGAGGGCCCTCTGGAGAATGAGCAGTTCTTC	CATEGPLENEQFF
TRBJ1-1	once	TRBV10-3	.	TGTGCCATCAGTGACTCGAACACTGAAGCTTTCTTT	CAISDSNTEAFF
TRBJ2-7	.	TRBV28	.	TGTGCCAGCAGCCGGGACCCACTCGGTACCTACGAGCAGTACTTC	CASSRDPLGTYEQYF
TRBJ2-1	.	TRBV27	.	TGTGCCAGCAGTTTATTGCCAGGTACCACCTACAATGAGCAGTTCTTC	CASSLLPGTTYNEQFF
TRBJ2-2	.	TRBV28	.	TGTGCCAGCAGTTTTGGGCGGGACAACACCGGGGAGCTGTTTTTT	CASSFGRDNTGELFF
TRBJ1-1	few	TRBV2	.	TGTGCCAGCAGTGTGAACACTGAAGCTTTCTTT	CASSVNTEAFF
TRBJ1-6	.	TRBV19	.	TGTGCCAGTAGTATAGGGAATTCACCCCTCCACTTT	CASSIGNSPLHF
TRBJ1-1	few	TRBV2	TRBD1	TGTGCCAGCAGTGAAAGGGCCAGGGGGCCGATGAACACTGAAGCTTTCTTT	CASSERARGPMNTEAFF
TRBJ2-1	.	TRBV28	TRBD2	TGTGCCAGCAGTTTCCCTAGCGGGATCTCCAAGAATGAGCAGTTCTTC	CASSFPSGISKNEQFF
TRBJ2-5	.	TRBV2	TRBD2	TGTGCCAGCAGTGCCTCGACTAGCGGGAGGCTTCAAGAGACCCAGTACTTC	CASSASTSGRLQETQYF
TRBJ2-5	.	TRBV2	TRBD1	TGTGCCAGCAGTGAAATAAGGGGACAGGCGGTTTGGGAGACCCAGTACTTC	CASSEIRGQAVWETQYF
TRBJ2-3	.	TRBV7-4	TRBD1	TGTGCCAGCAGCTTAGCCAGGGGGATCACAGATACGCAGTATTTT	CASSLARGITDTQYF
TRBJ2-3	.	TRBV10-1	TRBD1	TGCGCCAGCAGTGATGGGACAGGGGACGATACGCAGTATTTT	CASSDGTGDDTQYF
TRBJ2-2	.	TRBV19	.	TGTGCCAGTAGTATAGGTGGGGTTACCGGGGAGCTGTTTTTT	CASSIGGVTGELFF
TRBJ2-6	few	TRBV11-2	.	TGTGCCAGCAGCTTAGATCTTTTCGGGGTTGGGGCCAACGTCCTGACTTTC	CASSLDLFGVGANVLTF
TRBJ2-1	.	TRBV6-4	.	TGTGCCAGCACCCCGGAACCGGGCAGAATCAATGAGCAGTTCTTC	CASTPEPGRINEQFF
TRBJ1-3	.	TRBV5-3	.	TGTGCCAGCAGCTTGGGGTCTGGGACTGGAAACACCATATATTTT	CASSLGSGTGNTIYF
TRBJ2-7	.	TRBV20-1	.	TGCAGTGCTAGACCCGACTACGAGCAGTACTTC	CSARPDYEQYF
TRBJ2-1	.	TRBV6-5	.	TGTGCCAGCAGTAACCGGGACACATACAATGAGCAGTTCTTC	CASSNRDTYNEQFF
TRBJ2-7	.	TRBV14	.	TGTGCCAGCAGCAGCCGGGTCCACACCTACGAGCAGTACTTC	CASSSRVHTYEQYF
TRBJ2-3	.	TRBV9	.	TGTGCCAGCAGCGTATCCGGGGGCACAGATACGCAGTATTTT	CASSVSGGTDTQYF
TRBJ2-7	.	TRBV27	.	TGTGCCAGCAGTCCAAAGATCTACCCACTAGGCTACGAGCAGTACTTC	CASSPKIYPLGYEQYF
TRBJ1-4	few	TRBV6-1	TRBD1	TGTGCCAGCGAGTCCGGGACAGGCATTGAAAAACTGTTTTTT	CASESGTGIEKLFF
TRBJ1-1	.	TRBV5-6	.	TGTGCCAGCAGCGGGGGAACTGAAGCTTTCTTT	CASSGGTEAFF
TRBJ1-1	.	TRBV27	.	TGTGCCAGCAGTGTCGAAGGGAACACTGAAGCTTTCTTT	CASSVEGNTEAFF